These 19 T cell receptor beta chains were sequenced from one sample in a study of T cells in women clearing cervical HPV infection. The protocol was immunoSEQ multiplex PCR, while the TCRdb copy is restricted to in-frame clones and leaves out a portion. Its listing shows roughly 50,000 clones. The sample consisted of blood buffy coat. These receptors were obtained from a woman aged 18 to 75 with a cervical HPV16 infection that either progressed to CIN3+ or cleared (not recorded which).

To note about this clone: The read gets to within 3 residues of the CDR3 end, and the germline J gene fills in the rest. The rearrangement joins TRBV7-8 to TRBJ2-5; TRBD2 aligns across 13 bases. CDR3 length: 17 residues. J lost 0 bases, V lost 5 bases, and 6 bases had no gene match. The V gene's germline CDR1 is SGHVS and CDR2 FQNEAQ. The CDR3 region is CASSRLGLAGYQETQYF. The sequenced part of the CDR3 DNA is TGTGCCAGCAGCCGACTGGGACTAGCGGGGTACCAAGAGACC.

The CDR3 is CATGILAGAYEQYF. The DNA read from the CDR3 is TGTGCCACTGGAATACTAGCGGGAGCCTACGAG. The chain uses TRBV10-3 and TRBJ2-7; 11 bases agree with TRBD2. The read gets to within 3 residues of the CDR3 end, and the germline J gene fills in the rest. CDR1 is ENHRY, CDR2 SYGVKD, per germline. The CDR3 length is 14 residues. V lost 10 bases to trimming and J lost 2 bases; unmatched junction nucleotides: 7.

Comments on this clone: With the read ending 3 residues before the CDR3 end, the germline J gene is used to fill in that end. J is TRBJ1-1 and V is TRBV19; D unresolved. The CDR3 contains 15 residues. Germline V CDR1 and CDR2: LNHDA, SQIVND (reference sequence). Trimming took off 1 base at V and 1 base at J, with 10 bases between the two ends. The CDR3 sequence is CASSIVPETNTEAFF. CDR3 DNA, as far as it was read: TGTGCCAGTAGTATAGTGCCAGAAACGAACACTGAA.

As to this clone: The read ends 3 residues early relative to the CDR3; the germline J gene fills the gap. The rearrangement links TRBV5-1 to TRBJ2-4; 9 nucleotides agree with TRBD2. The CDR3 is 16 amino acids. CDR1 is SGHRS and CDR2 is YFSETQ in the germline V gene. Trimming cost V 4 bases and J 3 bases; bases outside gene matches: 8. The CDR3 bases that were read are TGCGCCAGCAGCATTAGCGGGGGAGGAGTCAAAAACATT. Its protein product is CASSISGGGVKNI. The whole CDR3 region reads CASSISGGGVKNIQYF.

CDR3 protein: CASSEGLASAETYTF. Incomplete CDR3 DNA: TGTGCCAGCAGTGAAGGACTGGCTAGCGCAGAGACC. The chain employs TRBV6-1 and TRBJ1-2; D uncertain. The CDR3 is cut off 3 residues early in the read; its end comes from the germline J gene. Germline loops: CDR1 MNHNS, CDR2 SASEGT. The CDR3 spans 15 residues.

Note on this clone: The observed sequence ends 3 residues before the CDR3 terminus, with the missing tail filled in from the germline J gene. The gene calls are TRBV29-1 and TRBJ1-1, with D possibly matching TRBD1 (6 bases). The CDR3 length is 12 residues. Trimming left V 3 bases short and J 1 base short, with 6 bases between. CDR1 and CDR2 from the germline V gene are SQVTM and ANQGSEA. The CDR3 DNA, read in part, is TGCAGCGTTGAGGGGGCGAACACTGAA. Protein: CSVEGANTE. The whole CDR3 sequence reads CSVEGANTEAFF.

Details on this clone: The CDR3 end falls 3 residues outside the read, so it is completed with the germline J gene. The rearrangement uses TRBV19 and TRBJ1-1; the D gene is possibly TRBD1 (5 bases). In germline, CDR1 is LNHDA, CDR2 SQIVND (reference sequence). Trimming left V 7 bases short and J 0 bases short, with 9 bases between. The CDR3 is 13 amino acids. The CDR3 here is CASIGDLNTEAFF. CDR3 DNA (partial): TGTGCCAGTATCGGGGACTTGAACACTGAA.

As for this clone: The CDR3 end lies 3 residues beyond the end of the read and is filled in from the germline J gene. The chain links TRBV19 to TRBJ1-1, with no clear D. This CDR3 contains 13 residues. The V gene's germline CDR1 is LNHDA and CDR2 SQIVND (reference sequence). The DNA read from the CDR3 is TGTGCCACCCGACTCCTGGGTGGTATGGAA. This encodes CATRLLGGME. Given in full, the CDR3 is CATRLLGGMEAFF.

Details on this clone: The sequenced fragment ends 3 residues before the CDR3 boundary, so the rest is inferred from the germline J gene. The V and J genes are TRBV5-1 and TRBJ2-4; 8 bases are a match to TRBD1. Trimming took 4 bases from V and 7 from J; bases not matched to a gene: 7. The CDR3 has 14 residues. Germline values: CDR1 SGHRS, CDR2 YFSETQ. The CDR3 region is CASSLPGGANIQYF. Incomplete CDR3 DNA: TGCGCCAGCAGCCTTCCAGGGGGCGCGAACATT.

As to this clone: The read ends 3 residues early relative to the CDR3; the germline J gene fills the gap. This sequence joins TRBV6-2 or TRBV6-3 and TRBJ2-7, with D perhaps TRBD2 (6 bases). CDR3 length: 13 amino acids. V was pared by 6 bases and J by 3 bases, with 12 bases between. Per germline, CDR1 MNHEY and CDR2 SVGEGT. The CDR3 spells CASRPGGGYEQYF. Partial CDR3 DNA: TGTGCCAGCAGGCCCGGGGGTGGCTACGAG.

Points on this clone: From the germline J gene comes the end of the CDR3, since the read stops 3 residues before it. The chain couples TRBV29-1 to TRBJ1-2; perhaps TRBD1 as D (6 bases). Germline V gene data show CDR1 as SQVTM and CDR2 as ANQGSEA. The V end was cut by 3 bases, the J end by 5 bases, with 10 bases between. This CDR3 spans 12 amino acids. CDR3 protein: CSVDGTQYGYTF. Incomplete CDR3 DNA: TGCAGCGTTGACGGGACACAGTATGGC.

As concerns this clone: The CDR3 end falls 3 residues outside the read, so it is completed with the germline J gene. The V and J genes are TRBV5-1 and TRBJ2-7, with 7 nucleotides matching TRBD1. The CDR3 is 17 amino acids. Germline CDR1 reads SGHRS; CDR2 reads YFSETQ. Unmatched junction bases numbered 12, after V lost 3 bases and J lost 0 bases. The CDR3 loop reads CASSSRYRGQSSYEQYF. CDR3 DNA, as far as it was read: TGCGCCAGCAGCTCAAGATACAGGGGACAGAGCTCCTACGAG. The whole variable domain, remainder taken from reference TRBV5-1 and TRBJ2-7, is KAGVTQTPRYLIKTRGQQVTLSCSPISGHRSVSWYQQTPGQGLQFLFEYFSETQRNKGNFPGRFSGRQFSNSRSEMNVSTLELGDSALYLCASSSRYRGQSSYEQYFGPGTRLTVT.

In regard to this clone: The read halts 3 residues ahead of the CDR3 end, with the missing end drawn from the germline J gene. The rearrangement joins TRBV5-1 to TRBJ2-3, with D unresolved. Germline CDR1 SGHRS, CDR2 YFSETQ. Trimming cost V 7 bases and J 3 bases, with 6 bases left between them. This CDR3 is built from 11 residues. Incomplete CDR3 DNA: TGCGCCAGCGGCATGACAGATACG. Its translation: CASGMTDT. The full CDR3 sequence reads CASGMTDTQYF.

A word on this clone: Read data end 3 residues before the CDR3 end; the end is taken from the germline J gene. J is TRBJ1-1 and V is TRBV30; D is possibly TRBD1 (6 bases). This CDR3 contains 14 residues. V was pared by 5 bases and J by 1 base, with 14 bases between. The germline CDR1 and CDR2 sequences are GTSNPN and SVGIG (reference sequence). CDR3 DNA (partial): TGTGCCTGGGGCGGGGGCCTATCGAACACTGAA. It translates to CAWGGGLSNTE. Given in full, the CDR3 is CAWGGGLSNTEAFF.

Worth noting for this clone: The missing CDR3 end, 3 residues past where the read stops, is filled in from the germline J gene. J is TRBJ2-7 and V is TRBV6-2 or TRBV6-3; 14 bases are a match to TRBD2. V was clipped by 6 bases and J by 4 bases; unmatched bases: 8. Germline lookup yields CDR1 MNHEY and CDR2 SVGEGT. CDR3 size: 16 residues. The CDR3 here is CASSRGTSGSRYEQYF. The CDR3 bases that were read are TGTGCCAGCAGCCGCGGGACTAGCGGGAGTCGGTACGAG.

CDR3 protein: CASRPGISGDTQYF. Partial CDR3 DNA: TGTGCCAGCAGACCGGGGATTAGTGGAGATACG. This chain uses TRBV12-3 or TRBV12-4 with TRBJ2-3; the D gene is possibly TRBD2 (5 bases). The read ends 3 residues early relative to the CDR3; the germline J gene fills the gap. This CDR3 spans 14 amino acids. V was shortened by 6 bases and J by 5 bases, with 15 bases between the two germline ends.

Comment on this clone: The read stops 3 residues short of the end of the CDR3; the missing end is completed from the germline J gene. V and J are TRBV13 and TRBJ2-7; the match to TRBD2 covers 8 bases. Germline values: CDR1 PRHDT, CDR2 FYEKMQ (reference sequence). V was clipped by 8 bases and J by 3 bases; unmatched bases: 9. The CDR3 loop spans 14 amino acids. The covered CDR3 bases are TGTGCCAGCCTAAGAGGACTAGCAGACTACGAG. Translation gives CASLRGLADYE. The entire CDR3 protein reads CASLRGLADYEQYF.

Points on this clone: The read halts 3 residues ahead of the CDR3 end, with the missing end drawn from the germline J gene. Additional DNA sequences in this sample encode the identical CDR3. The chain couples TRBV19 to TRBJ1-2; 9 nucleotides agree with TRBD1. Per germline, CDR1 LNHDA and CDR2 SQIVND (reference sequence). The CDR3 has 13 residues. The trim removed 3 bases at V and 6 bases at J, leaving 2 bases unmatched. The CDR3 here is CASSMTGGNGYTF. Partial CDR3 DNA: TGTGCCAGTAGTATGACAGGGGGGAATGGC.

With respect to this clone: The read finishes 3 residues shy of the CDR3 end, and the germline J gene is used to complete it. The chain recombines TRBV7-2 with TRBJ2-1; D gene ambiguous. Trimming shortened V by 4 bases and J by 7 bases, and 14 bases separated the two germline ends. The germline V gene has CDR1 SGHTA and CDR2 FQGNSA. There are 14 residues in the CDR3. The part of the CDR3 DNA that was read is TGTGCCAGCAGCTCCTCAGAAGGGTATAATGAG. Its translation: CASSSSEGYNE. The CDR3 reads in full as CASSSSEGYNEQFF. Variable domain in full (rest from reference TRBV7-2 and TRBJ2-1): GAGVSQSPSNKVTEKGKDVELRCDPISGHTALYWYRQSLGQGLEFLIYFQGNSAPDKSGLPSDRFSAERTGGSVSTLTIQRTQQEDSAVYLCASSSSEGYNEQFFGPGTRLTVL.